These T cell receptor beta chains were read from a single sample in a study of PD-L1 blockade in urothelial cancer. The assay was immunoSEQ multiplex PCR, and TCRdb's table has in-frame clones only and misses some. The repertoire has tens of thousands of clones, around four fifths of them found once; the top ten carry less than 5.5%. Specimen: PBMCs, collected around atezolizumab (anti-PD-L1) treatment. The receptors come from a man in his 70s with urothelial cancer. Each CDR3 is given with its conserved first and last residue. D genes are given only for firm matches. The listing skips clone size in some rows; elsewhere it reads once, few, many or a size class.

CDR3: CAWSVPQITEAFF
DNA: TGTGCCTGGAGTGTACCCCAGATAACTGAAGCTTTCTTT
D: NA
size: few
V: TRBV30
J: TRBJ1-1

CDR3: CASSHRQTYYEQYF
DNA: TGTGCCAGCAGCCACCGACAGACCTACTACGAGCAGTACTTC
D: NA
size: once
V: TRBV7-9
J: TRBJ2-7

CDR3: CASSQDLGLAGDTQYF
DNA: TGTGCCAGCAGCCAAGATCTAGGACTAGCGGGCGATACGCAGTATTTT
D: TRBD2
size: once
V: TRBV14
J: TRBJ2-3

CDR3: CATSSDRVWTDTQYF
DNA: TGTGCCACCAGCAGCGACAGGGTTTGGACAGATACGCAGTATTTT
D: TRBD1
size: NA
V: TRBV15
J: TRBJ2-3

CDR3: CASSFGTSVYNEQFF
DNA: TGTGCCAGCAGCTTCGGGACTAGCGTCTACAATGAGCAGTTCTTC
D: TRBD2
size: NA
V: TRBV5-8
J: TRBJ2-1

CDR3: CASSYSPTGPYGYTF
DNA: TGCGCCAGCAGCTACAGCCCGACAGGGCCCTATGGCTACACCTTC
D: TRBD1
size: NA
V: TRBV5-1
J: TRBJ1-2

CDR3: CASSVSGGGYTF
DNA: TGTGCCAGCAGCGTATCAGGTGGTGGCTACACCTTC
D: NA
size: few
V: TRBV9
J: TRBJ1-2

CDR3: CASSQAGAGGREGYTF
DNA: TGTGCCAGCAGCCAAGCCGGGGCGGGGGGTAGAGAGGGCTACACCTTC
D: NA
size: few
V: TRBV4-2
J: TRBJ1-2

CDR3: CASSHSSGNTIYF
DNA: TGTGCCAGCAGCCACAGCTCTGGAAACACCATATATTTT
D: NA
size: NA
V: TRBV7-6
J: TRBJ1-3

CDR3: CASSAEEVYNEQFF
DNA: TGCGCCAGCAGTGCCGAGGAGGTGTACAATGAGCAGTTCTTC
D: NA
size: NA
V: TRBV5-1
J: TRBJ2-1

CDR3: CASSLGGHTIYF
DNA: TGTGCCAGCAGTCTGGGGGGACACACCATATATTTT
D: NA
size: NA
V: TRBV28
J: TRBJ1-3

CDR3: CASFRAGVATDTQYF
DNA: TGTGCCAGCTTCCGGGCGGGAGTTGCCACAGATACGCAGTATTTT
D: TRBD2
size: NA
V: TRBV28
J: TRBJ2-3

CDR3: CASSKQGAQVNGYTF
DNA: TGTGCCAGCAGCAAGCAGGGGGCGCAAGTTAATGGCTACACCTTC
D: TRBD1
size: NA
V: TRBV11-1
J: TRBJ1-2

CDR3: CASSEALLAGGFQETQYF
DNA: TGTGCCAGCAGTGAAGCGCTACTAGCGGGAGGCTTCCAAGAGACCCAGTACTTC
D: TRBD2
size: NA
V: TRBV6-1
J: TRBJ2-5

CDR3: CASSSGTRHNEQFF
DNA: TGCGCCAGCAGCTCCGGGACTAGACACAATGAGCAGTTCTTC
D: TRBD2
size: once
V: TRBV5-1
J: TRBJ2-1

CDR3: CASSFRPGLATYEQYF
DNA: TGTGCCAGCAGCTTCAGACCGGGACTAGCGACATACGAGCAGTACTTC
D: TRBD2
size: NA
V: TRBV5-6
J: TRBJ2-7

CDR3: CSVENGEGAGRHF
DNA: TGCAGCGTTGAGAATGGTGAGGGGGCAGGAAGGCACTTC
D: TRBD1
size: NA
V: TRBV29-1
J: TRBJ2-7

CDR3: CASSQDRQREQYF
DNA: TGTGCCAGCAGCCAGGATAGACAGCGCGAGCAGTACTTC
D: NA
size: NA
V: TRBV4-2
J: TRBJ2-7

CDR3: CASSLAERKRLFF
DNA: TGTGCCAGCAGCTTGGCGGAAAGGAAGAGGCTGTTTTTT
D: NA
size: NA
V: TRBV5-8
J: TRBJ1-4

CDR3: CSVELTGGIAYEQYF
DNA: TGCAGCGTTGAGCTAACAGGGGGAATAGCCTACGAGCAGTACTTC
D: TRBD1
size: NA
V: TRBV29-1
J: TRBJ2-7

CDR3: CASSLQGRNIQYF
DNA: TGTGCCAGCAGCTTACAGGGGCGAAACATTCAGTACTTC
D: NA
size: NA
V: TRBV11-1
J: TRBJ2-4

CDR3: CASSPPRPAGLNEKLFF
DNA: TGTGCCAGCAGCCCCCCCCGCCCGGCGGGACTAAATGAAAAACTGTTTTTT
D: NA
size: NA
V: TRBV7-9
J: TRBJ1-4

CDR3: CASSVTGGPETQYF
DNA: TGCGCCAGCAGCGTGACAGGGGGCCCAGAGACCCAGTACTTC
D: TRBD1
size: NA
V: TRBV5-1
J: TRBJ2-5

CDR3: CASTATGTGNEQYF
DNA: TGTGCCAGCACCGCGACCGGGACAGGGAACGAGCAGTACTTC
D: TRBD1
size: NA
V: TRBV28
J: TRBJ2-7

CDR3: CASSVATGSQETQYF
DNA: TGTGCCAGCAGCGTAGCAACAGGTTCGCAAGAGACCCAGTACTTC
D: NA
size: NA
V: TRBV9
J: TRBJ2-5

CDR3: CASSGPGEQFF
DNA: TGTGCCAGCAGTGGCCCAGGTGAGCAGTTCTTC
D: NA
size: NA
V: TRBV6-1
J: TRBJ2-1

CDR3: CASSFEGQVTDTQYF
DNA: TGTGCCAGCAGCTTCGAGGGCCAGGTTACAGATACGCAGTATTTT
D: NA
size: NA
V: TRBV5-6
J: TRBJ2-3

CDR3: CASSLSRWEIQYF
DNA: TGTGCCAGCAGTTTATCCCGGTGGGAGATCCAGTACTTC
D: NA
size: NA
V: TRBV27
J: TRBJ2-5

CDR3: CASSLSGGGKYF
DNA: TGTGCCAGCAGTTTATCCGGGGGTGGGAAGTACTTC
D: NA
size: NA
V: TRBV27
J: TRBJ2-7

CDR3: CASSLIRGLKELFF
DNA: TGTGCCAGCAGTTTAATCCGTGGGCTAAAGGAGCTGTTTTTT
D: NA
size: NA
V: TRBV27
J: TRBJ2-2